This T cell receptor beta chain was captured in a study of cytotoxic CD8 clonotypes in ibrutinib-treated CLL. Study details: Enrolment comprised about 10 relapsed/refractory and more than 14 treatment-naive patients; about 18 were IGHV unmutated. Responses: roughly 24 partial, 2 complete; after median around 64 months, about 15 stayed remitted, roughly 12 progressed. Response specimens were obtained following a median treatment duration of approximately 12 months, with a range of 6 to 36. Notes on the study in general: Treatment saw public clonotypes, which were uncommon, either contract or stay stable.

A remark on this clone: The antigen remains undetermined.

Method: immunoSEQ multiplex PCR; TCRdb's copy keeps in-frame clones and lacks some. This sample has 150,000 or so clones, with around three quarters found just once. V gave up 4 bases and J gave up 5 bases, with 9 bases separating them. This CDR3 spans 13 amino acids. Germline CDR1 reads MNHNY; CDR2 reads SVGAGI (reference sequence). The rearrangement joins TRBV6-6 to TRBJ2-1; D call uncertain. Material: PBMCs, obtained after 12 months of ibrutinib treatment. The clonotype was recovered from a human donor with chronic lymphocytic leukemia. Here the CDR3 DNA reads TGTGCCAGCAGTTTTATGTCGGACAATGAGCAGTTCTTC. Translated, it gives CASSFMSDNEQFF.